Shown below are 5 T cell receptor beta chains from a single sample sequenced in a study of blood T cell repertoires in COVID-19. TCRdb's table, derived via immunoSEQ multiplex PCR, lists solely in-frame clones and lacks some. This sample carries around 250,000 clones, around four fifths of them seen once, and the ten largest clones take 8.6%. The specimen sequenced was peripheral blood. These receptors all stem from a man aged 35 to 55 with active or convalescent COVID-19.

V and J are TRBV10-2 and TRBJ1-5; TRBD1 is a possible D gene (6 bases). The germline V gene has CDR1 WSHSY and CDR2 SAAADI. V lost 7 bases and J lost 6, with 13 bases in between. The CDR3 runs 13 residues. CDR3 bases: TGCGCCAGCAAAAAGGGGGAGAGTCAGCCCCAGCATTTT. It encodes CASKKGESQPQHF.

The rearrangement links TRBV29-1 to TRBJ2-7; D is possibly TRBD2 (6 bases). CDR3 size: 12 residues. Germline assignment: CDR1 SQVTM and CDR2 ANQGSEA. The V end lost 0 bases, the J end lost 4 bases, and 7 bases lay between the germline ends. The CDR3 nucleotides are TGCAGCGTTGAAGACGGGAGTTACGAGCAGTACTTC. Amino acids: CSVEDGSYEQYF.

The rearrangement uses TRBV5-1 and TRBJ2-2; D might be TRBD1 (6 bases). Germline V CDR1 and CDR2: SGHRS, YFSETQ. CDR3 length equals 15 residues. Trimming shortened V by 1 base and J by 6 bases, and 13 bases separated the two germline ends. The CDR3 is CASSLPRGLPGELFF. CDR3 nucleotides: TGCGCCAGCAGCTTGCCCAGGGGTTTACCCGGGGAGCTGTTTTTT.

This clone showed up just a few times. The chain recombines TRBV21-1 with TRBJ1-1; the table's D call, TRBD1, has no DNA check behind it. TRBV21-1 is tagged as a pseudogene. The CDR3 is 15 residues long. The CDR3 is CASSKTQDSNTEAFF. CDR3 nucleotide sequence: TGTGCCAGCAGCAAAACCCAGGATTCAAACACTGAAGCTTTCTTT.

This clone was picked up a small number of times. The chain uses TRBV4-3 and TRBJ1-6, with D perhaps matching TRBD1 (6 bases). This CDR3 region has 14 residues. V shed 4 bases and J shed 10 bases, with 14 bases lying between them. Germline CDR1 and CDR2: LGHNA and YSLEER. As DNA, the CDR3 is TGCGCCAGCAGCCGAACCGCTCAGGGGTCACCCCTCCACTTT. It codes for CASSRTAQGSPLHF.